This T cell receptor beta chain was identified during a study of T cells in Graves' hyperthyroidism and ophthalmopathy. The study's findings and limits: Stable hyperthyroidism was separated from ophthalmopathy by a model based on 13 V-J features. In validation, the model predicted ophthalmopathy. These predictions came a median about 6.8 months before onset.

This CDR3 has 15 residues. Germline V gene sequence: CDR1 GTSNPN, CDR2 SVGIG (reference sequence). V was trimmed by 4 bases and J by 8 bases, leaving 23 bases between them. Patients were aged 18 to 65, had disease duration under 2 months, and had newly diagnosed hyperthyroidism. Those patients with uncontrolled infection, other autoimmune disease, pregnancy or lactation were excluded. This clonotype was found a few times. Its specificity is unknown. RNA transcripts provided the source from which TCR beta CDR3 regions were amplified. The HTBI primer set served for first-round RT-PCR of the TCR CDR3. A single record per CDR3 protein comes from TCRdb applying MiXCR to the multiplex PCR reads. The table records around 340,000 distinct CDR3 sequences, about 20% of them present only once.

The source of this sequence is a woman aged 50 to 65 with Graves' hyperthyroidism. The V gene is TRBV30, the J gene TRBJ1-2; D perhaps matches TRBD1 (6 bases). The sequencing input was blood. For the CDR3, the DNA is TGTGCCTGGACCTACCAAGGTCTCCCCGGGGGCGGCTACACCTTC. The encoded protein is CAWTYQGLPGGGYTF. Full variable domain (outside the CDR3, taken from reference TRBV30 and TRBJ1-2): SQTIHQWPATLVQPVGSPLSLECTVEGTSNPNLYWYRQAAGRGLQLLFYSVGIGQISSEVPQNLSASRPQDRQFILSSKKLLLSDSGFYLCAWTYQGLPGGGYTFGSGTRLTVV.